The 11 T cell receptor beta chains in this list originate from one sample, sequenced in a study of early stage breast cancer tumors. The table came from immunoSEQ multiplex PCR; TCRdb's copy has only in-frame clones and leaves some out. The sample has around 10,000 clones; 64% are singletons. Sequencing was carried out using breast tumor tissue. The receptor set was obtained from a person in their sixties with breast cancer.

This clone occurred a few times. The V call is TRBV5-5, the J call TRBJ1-6; D remains ambiguous. The CDR3 extends over 15 amino acids. Trimming pared 4 bases from V and 4 bases from J, leaving 12 bases between. Per germline, CDR1 SGHKS and CDR2 YYEKEE (reference sequence). CDR3 DNA: TGTGCCAGCAGCCCCGGAGCGAGGTATAATTCACCCCTCCACTTT. Its protein is CASSPGARYNSPLHF.

The chain combines TRBV18 with TRBJ2-3, with a possible D match to TRBD1 (6 bases). Trimming removed 4 bases at V and 4 bases at J, with 18 bases between. Germline V lookup: CDR1 KGHSH, CDR2 LQKENI. The CDR3 loop spans 16 amino acids. The CDR3 DNA reads TGTGCCAGCTCACGCAACAGGGAAGAAAGGGCAGATACGCAGTATTTT. It translates to CASSRNREERADTQYF.

The chain is built from TRBV18 and TRBJ1-1; tentative D call: TRBD1 (5 bases). CDR1 KGHSH and CDR2 LQKENI come from the germline V gene. The CDR3 contains 17 residues. Trimming pared 1 base from V and 1 base from J, leaving 16 bases between. The CDR3 region is CASSPLEQGRGNTEAFF. CDR3 bases: TGTGCCAGCTCACCACTCGAGCAGGGACGAGGGAACACTGAAGCTTTCTTT. Together with reference TRBV18 and TRBJ1-1, the CDR3 gives the full variable domain: NAGVMQNPRHLVRRRGQEARLRCSPMKGHSHVYWYRQLPEEGLKFMVYLQKENIIDESGMPKERFSAEFPKEGPSILRIQQVVRGDSAAYFCASSPLEQGRGNTEAFFGQGTRLTVV.

CDR3 region: CASSLFMNTEAFF. The CDR3 DNA follows: TGTGCCAGCAGCTTGTTCATGAACACTGAAGCTTTCTTT. This chain connects TRBV5-6 to TRBJ1-1; unclear D gene. CDR1 is SGHDT, CDR2 YYEEEE, per germline. The CDR3 extends over 13 amino acids. Trimming removed 1 base from V and 0 bases from J, with 4 bases in between. Complete variable domain (other parts from reference TRBV5-6 and TRBJ1-1): DAGVTQSPTHLIKTRGQQVTLRCSPKSGHDTVSWYQQALGQGPQFIFQYYEEEERQRGNFPDRFSGHQFPNYSSELNVNALLLGDSALYLCASSLFMNTEAFFGQGTRLTVV.

This clone counts as large (0.1 to 1%). This sequence joins TRBV6-7 and TRBJ2-7; D is possibly TRBD1 (6 bases). TRBV6-7 is known as an ORF, though its function is uncertain. Trimming left V 6 bases short and J 6 bases short, with 18 bases between. The CDR3 is 14 amino acids. Here the CDR3 DNA reads TGTGCCAGCAGCGCTACAGGGTACCCAAGCGAGCAGTACTTC. Amino acids: CASSATGYPSEQYF.

This clone has only a few counts. The J gene is TRBJ1-2, the V gene TRBV6-5; tentatively, D is TRBD1 (6 bases). CDR1 is MNHEY and CDR2 is SVGAGI in the germline V gene. V lost 2 bases and J 6 bases, leaving 13 bases between the germline ends. CDR3 length equals 14 residues. The CDR3 protein is CASSYGAGANGYTF. The CDR3 bases are TGTGCCAGCAGTTACGGGGCAGGGGCGAATGGCTACACCTTC.

The chain is built from TRBV6-1 and TRBJ2-7; no reliable D call. In germline, CDR1 is MNHNS, CDR2 SASEGT. Trimming removed 1 base at V and 5 bases at J, with 15 bases between. This CDR3 contains 15 residues. CDR3 sequence reads: CASSEVEAPGHEQYF. CDR3 sequence (DNA): TGTGCCAGCAGTGAAGTTGAGGCCCCGGGCCACGAGCAGTACTTC.

The chain links TRBV30 to TRBJ2-7; 7 bases align to TRBD2. The ends lost 2 bases at V and 7 bases at J; junction bases unmatched: 8. The germline V gene encodes CDR1 GTSNPN and CDR2 SVGIG (reference sequence). The CDR3 runs 13 residues. CDR3 amino acids: CAWSNPGLREQYF. Written as DNA, the CDR3 is TGTGCCTGGAGTAACCCGGGACTAAGGGAGCAGTACTTC.

V usage is TRBV19 and J usage is TRBJ2-2, with unresolved D. There are 13 residues in the CDR3. V was pared by 1 base and J by 7 bases, with 7 bases between. Germline-derived CDR1 and CDR2 are LNHDA and SQIVND (reference sequence). The CDR3 sequence: CASSIGDGGELFF. DNA of the CDR3: TGTGCCAGTAGTATAGGAGACGGCGGGGAGCTGTTTTTT. The full variable domain, completed using reference TRBV19 and TRBJ2-2, is DGGITQSPKYLFRKEGQNVTLSCEQNLNHDAMYWYRQDPGQGLRLIYYSQIVNDFQKGDIAEGYSVSREKKESFPLTVTSAQKNPTAFYLCASSIGDGGELFFGEGSRLTVL.

The chain links TRBV2 to TRBJ2-2; D not resolved. The V gene's germline CDR1 is SNHLY and CDR2 FYNNEI. V lost 0 bases, J lost 2 bases, and 7 bases lay in between. The CDR3 consists of 15 residues. The CDR3 protein is CASSEARPNTGELFF. The CDR3 DNA follows: TGTGCCAGCAGTGAAGCGCGGCCAAACACCGGGGAGCTGTTTTTT.

The V and J genes are TRBV5-1 and TRBJ2-3, with 15 bases identical to TRBD2. V lost 4 bases, J lost 0 bases, and 3 bases stayed unmatched. CDR1 SGHRS and CDR2 YFSETQ come from the germline V gene. CDR3 length: 17 amino acids. The CDR3 spells CASSPGTSGGSTDTQYF. Here the CDR3 DNA reads TGCGCCAGCAGCCCCGGGACTAGCGGGGGGAGCACAGATACGCAGTATTTT.